The 30 T cell receptor beta chains below all came from one sample that was sequenced in a study of read filtering for tumor transcriptome and immune sequencing. Molecular barcoded adaptors covering alpha/delta and beta/gamma chains were used on 400 to 450 ng RNA. From the reads, TCRdb called clonotypes with MiXCR, one entry per CDR3 protein. The profile shows 20,000 or so distinct CDR3 sequences, around a fifth of them singletons. The sample was a population of CD138-negative cells sorted from bone marrow. Receptor source: a donor at least 40 years old with multiple myeloma.

This clonotype was detected ten times or more. The V gene is TRBV20-1, the J gene TRBJ2-3; TRBD2 aligns across 8 bases. The CDR3 is 14 residues long. Germline CDR1 is DFQATT and CDR2 is SNEGSKA (reference sequence). The trim removed 0 bases at V and 3 bases at J, leaving 2 bases unmatched. In nucleotides, the CDR3 is TGCAGTGCTAGAGATCGGGGGGGAACAGATACGCAGTATTTT. This codes for CSARDRGGTDTQYF.

This clonotype was seen repeatedly, ten times or more. This rearrangement joins TRBV7-3 to TRBJ2-1, with a possible D match to TRBD2 (5 bases). Trimming shortened V by 5 bases and J by 5 bases, and 16 bases separated the two germline ends. There are 15 residues in the CDR3. CDR1 is SGHTA and CDR2 is FQGTGA in the germline V gene. CDR3 loop: CASSPVGSSHNEQFF. As DNA, the CDR3 is TGTGCCAGCAGCCCTGTGGGGAGCAGCCACAATGAGCAGTTCTTC.

With regard to this clonotype: A much larger clone sits a single nucleotide away, making a read error possible. V usage is TRBV7-9 and J usage is TRBJ1-4; a weak D match, TRBD1 (5 bases). In germline, CDR1 is SEHNR, CDR2 FQNEAQ (reference sequence). CDR3 length: 15 amino acids. The CDR3 DNA is TGTGCCAGCAGCTTAACGGGGCCCCCTAATGGAAAACTGTTTTTT. Translating it yields CASSLTGPPNGKLFF.

This clonotype is termed medium-sized (0.01 to 0.1%). V gene TRBV20-1 combines with J gene TRBJ2-7, with 9 bases identical to TRBD2. The CDR3 runs to 15 residues. V was pared by 6 bases and J by 2 bases, with 11 bases of the junction left unmatched. Germline V gene sequence: CDR1 DFQATT, CDR2 SNEGSKA (reference sequence). The chain's CDR3 is CSAQESSGVAYEQYF. As DNA, the CDR3 is TGCAGTGCCCAGGAATCTAGCGGGGTTGCCTACGAGCAGTACTTC.

This clonotype was detected ten times or more. The V gene is TRBV20-1, the J gene TRBJ2-5; the D call may be TRBD1 or TRBD2 (5 bases each). Germline values: CDR1 DFQATT, CDR2 SNEGSKA (reference sequence). This CDR3 contains 13 residues. V lost 5 bases and J lost 5, with 15 bases in between. CDR3 region: CSASRVRGETQYF. The CDR3 nucleotides read TGCAGTGCTTCCAGGGTCCGAGGGGAGACCCAGTACTTC.

This clonotype was observed many times. The chain couples TRBV23-1 to TRBJ1-1; D is ambiguous. TRBV23-1 has ORF status, its function being uncertain. Trimming left V 4 bases short and J 1 base short, with 4 bases between. The CDR3 consists of 12 residues. The CDR3 sequence is CASSLWNTEAFF. In DNA form, the CDR3 reads TGCGCCAGCAGTCTGTGGAACACTGAAGCTTTCTTT.

Ten or more counts support this clonotype. This rearrangement joins TRBV4-2 to TRBJ2-3, with 12 bases that match TRBD2. The CDR3 extends over 17 amino acids. With 0 bases clipped from V and 7 bases from J, the junction kept 8 bases outside the gene matches. CDR1 is LGHNA, CDR2 YNFKEQ, per germline. The CDR3 sequence: CASSQERLAGGLNTQYF. In DNA, the CDR3 is TGTGCCAGCAGCCAAGAGCGGCTAGCGGGGGGGCTAAATACGCAGTATTTT.

This clonotype was recorded a few times. The rearrangement uses TRBV11-3 and TRBJ2-3, with D possibly called TRBD1 or TRBD2 (6 bases each). Germline V lookup: CDR1 SGHNT, CDR2 YENEEA. Trimming took 5 bases from V and 4 from J, leaving 13 bases between them. The CDR3 runs 14 residues. CDR3 in amino acids: CASSATGASDTQYF. As DNA, the CDR3 is TGTGCCAGCAGCGCAACGGGGGCTTCAGATACGCAGTATTTT.

This clonotype was picked up a small number of times. The chain uses TRBV12-3 or TRBV12-4 and TRBJ1-3, with D maybe TRBD1 (5 bases). The CDR3 consists of 15 residues. V dropped 1 base and J dropped 4 bases, with 11 bases sitting between them. The CDR3: CASSLDGGSGNTIYF. The CDR3 coding sequence is TGTGCCAGCAGTTTAGATGGGGGATCGGGAAACACCATATATTTT.

This clonotype was detected a few times. The J gene is TRBJ1-6, the V gene TRBV7-2, with D unresolved. The germline CDR1 and CDR2 sequences are SGHTA and FQGNSA. The CDR3 totals 15 residues. The germline V and J ends were trimmed by 1 base and 4 bases, with 8 bases remaining between them. The CDR3, as DNA: TGTGCCAGCAGCTTAGACGGAAGTTATAATTCACCCCTCCACTTT. This codes for CASSLDGSYNSPLHF.

The chain uses TRBV12-3 or TRBV12-4 and TRBJ1-1; possible D gene TRBD1, 5 bases. The CDR3 loop spans 14 amino acids. Trimming took off 6 bases at V and 4 bases at J, with 15 bases between the two ends. CDR3 in DNA: TGTGCCAGCAGGAAGGACATGGGGTCCACTGAAGCTTTCTTT. This sequence encodes CASRKDMGSTEAFF.

The chain joins TRBV5-6 to TRBJ2-3, with no clear D. Germline V gene sequence: CDR1 SGHDT, CDR2 YYEEEE. The CDR3 consists of 11 residues. Trimming removed 1 base at V and 6 bases at J, with 3 bases between. The CDR3 sequence: CASSLSDTQYF. CDR3 nucleotide sequence: TGTGCCAGCAGCTTGTCTGATACGCAGTATTTT. The full variable domain, completed using reference TRBV5-6 and TRBJ2-3, is DAGVTQSPTHLIKTRGQQVTLRCSPKSGHDTVSWYQQALGQGPQFIFQYYEEEERQRGNFPDRFSGHQFPNYSSELNVNALLLGDSALYLCASSLSDTQYFGPGTRLTVL.

This clonotype was found many times. The genes are TRBV20-1 and TRBJ1-1, with D unclear. This CDR3 is 11 amino acids long. Germline lookup yields CDR1 DFQATT and CDR2 SNEGSKA (reference sequence). Deletions cut 0 bases from V and 1 base from J, with 0 bases between. The CDR3 sequence is CSARENTEAFF. The CDR3 nucleotides are TGCAGTGCTAGAGAGAACACTGAAGCTTTCTTT.

The chain has TRBV5-1 and TRBJ1-1, with D hard to call. V was cut by 2 bases and J by 3 bases, with 14 bases left in between. Germline V CDR1 and CDR2: SGHRS, YFSETQ. The CDR3 runs 15 residues. In nucleotides, the CDR3 is TGCGCCAGCAGCTTAGACTGCCTAAGAGACACTGAAGCTTTCTTT. It yields the protein CASSLDCLRDTEAFF.

This clonotype was seen many times. The chain combines TRBV28 with TRBJ2-3, with D unresolved. The CDR3 runs 14 residues. Germline values: CDR1 MDHEN, CDR2 SYDVKM. V was clipped by 6 bases and J by 2 bases, with 12 bases between them. The CDR3 loop reads CASSDINPTDTQYF. The DNA for the CDR3 is TGTGCCAGCAGCGATATCAATCCCACAGATACGCAGTATTTT. Complete variable domain (other parts from reference TRBV28 and TRBJ2-3): DVKVTQSSRYLVKRTGEKVFLECVQDMDHENMFWYRQDPGLGLRLIYFSYDVKMKEKGDIPEGYSVSREKKERFSLILESASTNQTSMYLCASSDINPTDTQYFGPGTRLTVL.

This clonotype showed up many times. This rearrangement joins TRBV7-9 to TRBJ2-5; 7 bases are a match to TRBD2. CDR3 length: 15 amino acids. In germline, CDR1 is SEHNR, CDR2 FQNEAQ (reference sequence). The ends lost 1 base at V and 3 bases at J; junction bases unmatched: 5. In DNA, the CDR3 is TGTGCCAGCAGCTTAGTAATGACTAGCAAAGAGACCCAGTACTTC. Protein product: CASSLVMTSKETQYF.

This clonotype was observed many times. The chain carries TRBV20-1 and TRBJ2-7; the D is unclear. V lost 4 bases to trimming and J lost 7 bases, with 14 bases between them. The V gene's germline CDR1 is DFQATT and CDR2 SNEGSKA (reference sequence). This CDR3 has 12 residues. CDR3 DNA: TGCAGTGCTAAGTTATCTGGATCGGAGCAGTACTTC. This translates into CSAKLSGSEQYF.

Note on this clonotype: A much larger clone sits a single nucleotide away, making a read error possible. The chain has TRBV20-1 and TRBJ2-2; perhaps TRBD2 as D (6 bases). The CDR3 sequence is 12 residues long. Germline V gene sequence: CDR1 DFQATT, CDR2 SNEGSKA (reference sequence). CDR3 in DNA: TGCAGTGCTAAGGGGTCAGGCGGGGAGCTGTCTTTT. Its protein product is CSAKGSGGELSF.

In this sample, this clonotype turned up many times. The chain has TRBV19 and TRBJ2-3; 7 bases line up with TRBD1. This CDR3 has 16 amino acids. J lost 4 bases, V lost 3 bases, and 10 bases had no gene match. CDR1 and CDR2 from the germline V gene are LNHDA and SQIVND (reference sequence). In DNA form, the CDR3 reads TGTGCCAGTAGTATCGGGACAGCGACTAAACCAGATACGCAGTATTTT. Translating gives CASSIGTATKPDTQYF.

CDR3 sequence reads: CASSSRTGVRDNSPLHF. CDR3 DNA sequence: TGTGCCAGCAGTTCTCGGACAGGGGTCCGTGATAATTCACCCCTCCACTTT. V gene TRBV2 combines with J gene TRBJ1-6, with TRBD1 matching 9 bases. Germline V gene lookup returns CDR1 SNHLY and CDR2 FYNNEI. V lost 5 bases and J lost 5; bases outside the gene matches: 10. The CDR3 is 17 amino acids.

This clonotype was observed at least ten times. The J gene is TRBJ2-2, the V gene TRBV11-2; 9 bases are shared with TRBD1. The CDR3 consists of 15 residues. Per germline, CDR1 SGHAT and CDR2 FQNNGV. The V and J ends lost 5 bases and 7 bases, in that order; junction bases with no gene match: 8. DNA of the CDR3: TGTGCCAGCAGCCATGGGACAGGGAAGGGCGGGGAGCTGTTTTTT. It codes for CASSHGTGKGGELFF.

The chain has TRBV19 and TRBJ2-3, with 11 bases aligning to TRBD1. Trimming removed 2 bases from V and 3 bases from J; junction bases left unmatched: 7. CDR1 is LNHDA and CDR2 is SQIVND in the germline V gene (reference sequence). CDR3 size: 17 residues. CDR3 bases: TGTGCCAGTAGTATATGGACAGGGGGCTTTAAGACAGATACGCAGTATTTT. Protein sequence: CASSIWTGGFKTDTQYF.

A note on this clonotype: A single base is all that separates this from a far larger clone, so a read error is likely. The chain employs TRBV4-2 and TRBJ1-1; maybe TRBD1 (5 bases). Germline V gives CDR1 LGHNA, CDR2 YNFKEQ. The CDR3 has 14 amino acids. This CDR3 reads CGSSPDSGNTEAFF. CDR3 sequence (DNA): TGTGGCAGCAGCCCAGACAGCGGGAACACTGAAGCTTTCTTT.

This clonotype has ten or more counts. The CDR3 protein is CASSPLAAGRKGTEAFF. CDR3 DNA: TGTGCCAGCAGTCCCTTGGCGGCAGGGAGGAAGGGCACTGAAGCTTTCTTT. The V call is TRBV28, the J call TRBJ1-1; D is possibly TRBD1 (5 bases). V was clipped by 5 bases and J by 4 bases, with 23 bases between them. Germline loops: CDR1 MDHEN, CDR2 SYDVKM. The CDR3 is 17 amino acids.

This clonotype came up many times. The V gene is TRBV20-1, the J gene TRBJ2-3, with 7 bases identical to TRBD1. This CDR3 comprises 14 residues. CDR1 and CDR2 from the germline V gene are DFQATT and SNEGSKA (reference sequence). V trimming: 7 bases; J trimming: 2 bases; junction bases outside the gene matches: 9. CDR3 protein: CSVPPGQATDTQYF. The CDR3 DNA follows: TGCAGTGTTCCACCCGGACAGGCCACAGATACGCAGTATTTT.

In the case of this clonotype: Germline and junction disagree at one end, which may indicate a read error. This rearrangement joins TRBV6-1 to TRBJ1-1; 10 positions match TRBD1. Germline V gene lookup returns CDR1 MNHNS and CDR2 SASEGT. The CDR3 loop spans 16 amino acids. The CDR3 spells CASSPGQGLGNTEASF. Written as DNA, the CDR3 is TGTGCCAGCAGTCCGGGACAGGGGCTCGGGAACACTGAGGCTTCCTTT.

This clonotype was counted many times. This chain connects TRBV20-1 to TRBJ2-1; 11 bases are shared with TRBD2. V lost 1 base, J lost 9 bases, and 17 bases stayed unmatched. CDR1 is DFQATT, CDR2 SNEGSKA, per germline (reference sequence). The CDR3 is made up of 18 amino acids. CDR3 amino acids: CSARGLHGSGGAFLEQFF. CDR3 nucleotides: TGCAGTGCTAGAGGTCTTCATGGTAGCGGGGGGGCCTTCCTTGAGCAGTTCTTC.

This clonotype was found many times. The DNA of the CDR3 is TGTGCCAGCAGCCCACCACGGGGGGACAACACCGGGGAGCTGTTTTTT. Residues: CASSPPRGDNTGELFF. The chain uses TRBV5-4 and TRBJ2-2; 7 bases fit TRBD2. With V trimmed by 4 bases and J by 2 bases, 8 bases remained unmatched. The CDR3 is 16 residues long. The V gene's germline CDR1 is SGHNT and CDR2 YYREEE (reference sequence). The entire variable domain, with the rest obtained from reference TRBV5-4 and TRBJ2-2, is as follows: ETGVTQSPTHLIKTRGQQVTLRCSSQSGHNTVSWYQQALGQGPQFIFQYYREEENGRGNFPPRFSGLQFPNYSSELNVNALELDDSALYLCASSPPRGDNTGELFFGEGSRLTVL.

This clonotype was observed a single time. The V call is TRBV11-2, the J call TRBJ1-1, with D maybe TRBD1 (6 bases). CDR3 length: 16 amino acids. The V end was cut by 4 bases, the J end by 1 base, with 16 bases between. In germline, CDR1 is SGHAT, CDR2 FQNNGV. In DNA form, the CDR3 reads TGTGCCAGCAGCTCGGAGGGGGGGAGGCCGAACACTGAAGCTTTCTTT. Its translation: CASSSEGGRPNTEAFF.

The sample holds many counts of this clonotype. V gene TRBV29-1 combines with J gene TRBJ1-1, with no clear D. CDR3 length equals 13 residues. Germline V lookup: CDR1 SQVTM, CDR2 ANQGSEA. As DNA, the CDR3 is TGCGGCGAACTCCGGGCCCCAGGAGCTGAAGCTTTCTTT. Its translation: CGELRAPGAEAFF.